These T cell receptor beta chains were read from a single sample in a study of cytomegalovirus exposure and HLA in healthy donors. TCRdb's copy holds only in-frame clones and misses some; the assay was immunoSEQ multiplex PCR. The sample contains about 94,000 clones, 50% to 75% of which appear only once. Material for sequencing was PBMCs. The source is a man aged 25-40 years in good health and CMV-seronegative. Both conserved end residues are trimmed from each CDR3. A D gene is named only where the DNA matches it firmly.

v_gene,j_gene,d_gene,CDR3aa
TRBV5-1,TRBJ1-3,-,ASSPGEQGSGNTIY
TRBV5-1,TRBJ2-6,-,ASSAASGANVLT
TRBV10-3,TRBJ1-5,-,AISERQDSNQPQH
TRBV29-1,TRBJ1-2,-,SVEGIRFSGNYGYT
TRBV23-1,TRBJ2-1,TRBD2,ASSQPGLAGGQF
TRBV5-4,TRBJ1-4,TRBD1,ASSLRTGGEGSEKLF
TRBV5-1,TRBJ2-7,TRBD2,ASSLALSGRVNEQY
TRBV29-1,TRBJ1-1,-,SQSGGPEAF
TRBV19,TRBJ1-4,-,ASSAGWRGRSNEKLF
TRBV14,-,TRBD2,ASSRGLAGGRSYEQY
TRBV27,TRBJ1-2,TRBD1,ASSLYGTGGFGYT
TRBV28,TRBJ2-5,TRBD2,ASSGGNVETQY
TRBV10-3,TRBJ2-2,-,AISGIPSANTGELF
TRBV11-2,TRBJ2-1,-,ASSTGSKNREQF
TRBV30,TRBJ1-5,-,AWGGNQPQH
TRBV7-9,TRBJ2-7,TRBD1,SSSLGQEPYEQY
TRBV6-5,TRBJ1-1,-,ASSYSGITGTEAF
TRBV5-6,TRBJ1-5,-,ASSLRGILSNQPQH
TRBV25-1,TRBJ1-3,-,ACSATALSGNTIY
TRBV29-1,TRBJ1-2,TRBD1,SVEDSRGRLGYGYT
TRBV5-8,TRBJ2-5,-,ASIWRTAAY
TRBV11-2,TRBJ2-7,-,ASPEVKRAYEQY
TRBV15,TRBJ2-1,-,ATSRDSFNNEQF
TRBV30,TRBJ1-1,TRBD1,AWTGTGRAF
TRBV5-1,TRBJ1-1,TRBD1,ASSGQGLGNTEAF
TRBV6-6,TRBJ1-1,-,ASSLTRTEAF
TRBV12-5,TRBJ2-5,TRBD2,ASASGGGETQY
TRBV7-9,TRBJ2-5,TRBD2,SSSFLAGGSWETQY
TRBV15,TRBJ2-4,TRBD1,ATSRDRQGTNIQY
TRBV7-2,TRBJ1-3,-,ASSSQGSGNTIY
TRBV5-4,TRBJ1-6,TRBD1,ASSLVQGNSPLH
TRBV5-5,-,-,ASSLYRQTYEQY
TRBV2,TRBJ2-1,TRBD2,ASREAGVGEQF
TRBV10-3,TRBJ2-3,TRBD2,AIRDNGGTSTDTQY
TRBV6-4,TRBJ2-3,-,ATAPSVATSTDTQY
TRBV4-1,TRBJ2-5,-,ASSQDQGRGPRETQY
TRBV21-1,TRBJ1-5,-,ASSEGNLLRYH